This T cell receptor beta chain originates from a study of T cells after somatic rescue of genetic block (dated by TCRdb to the early 2020s). Regarding the study in general: What the study looked at was long-term robustness, specifically in a T-cell system that came about through somatic rescue of a genetic block in T-cell development.

V ends up 5 bases short and J 4 bases short, with an unmatched junction base count of 9. The germline V gene (reference sequence) yields PRHDT for CDR1 and FYEKMQ for CDR2. The CDR3 runs 16 amino acids, cysteine and phenylalanine included. Of the read, only the CDR3 DNA is kept; its 48 bases are in frame from base 1. In the case of this clone: The antigen it recognizes is unknown. No much larger clone exists at a distance of one base, and base qualities are not known.

To prepare the library, the immunoSEQ multiplex PCR assay was applied. The table was pulled from immuneACCESS by TCRdb, which kept in-frame rearrangements only. Such tables lose some clones; where checked, under half of the loss comes from unresolved V genes, and the rest has no known cause. Recorded for this sample are around 67,000 clones; 90% to 95% of them occurred a single time. The top ten clonotypes cover 3% of the sample. The sample was peripheral blood mononuclear cells (PBMCs). The rearranged chain carries TRBV13 and TRBJ2-5, with TRBD1 identical over 11 junction bases. This TCR derives from a man aged 40-50 years. DNA sequence: TGTGCCAGCAGCCCAGGACAGGGGGCAGTGCTAGAGACCCAGTACTTC. Translated, it gives CASSPGQGAVLETQYF. When the CDR3 is completed using the reference TRBV13 and TRBJ2-5 genes on either side, the full variable domain is AAGVIQSPRHLIKEKRETATLKCYPIPRHDTVYWYQQGPGQDPQFLISFYEKMQSDKGSIPDRFSAQQFSDYHSELNMSSLELGDSALYFCASSPGQGAVLETQYFGPGTRLLVL.